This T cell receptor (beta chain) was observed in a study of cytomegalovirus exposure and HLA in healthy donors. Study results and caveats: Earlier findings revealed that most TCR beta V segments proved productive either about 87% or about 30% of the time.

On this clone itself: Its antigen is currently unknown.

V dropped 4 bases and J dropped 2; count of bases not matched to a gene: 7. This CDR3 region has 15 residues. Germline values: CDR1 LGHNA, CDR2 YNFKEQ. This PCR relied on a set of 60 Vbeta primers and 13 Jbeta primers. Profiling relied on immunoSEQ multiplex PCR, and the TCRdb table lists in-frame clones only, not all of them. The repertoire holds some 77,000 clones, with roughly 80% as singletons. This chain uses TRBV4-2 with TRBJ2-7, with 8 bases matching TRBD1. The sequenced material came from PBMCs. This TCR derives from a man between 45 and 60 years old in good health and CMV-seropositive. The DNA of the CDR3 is TGTGCCAGCAGCCCTAGGACAGGGCGGACCTACGAGCAGTACTTC. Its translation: CASSPRTGRTYEQYF.